These 18 T cell receptor beta chains were sequenced from one sample in a study of coeliac disease. Measured with immunoSEQ multiplex PCR; TCRdb has only the in-frame clones, and not every one. This table holds under 10,000 clones, around three fifths found once. Sequenced: intraepithelial lymphocytes from the gut. These receptors were obtained from a woman aged 55-70 years with celiac disease.

CDR3 bases: TGTGCCAGCAGTTTGCAGGGGATAGGGAATTCACCCCTCCACTTT. The encoded protein is CASSLQGIGNSPLHF. The V and J genes are TRBV28 and TRBJ1-6; the D gene is possibly TRBD1 (6 bases). V was trimmed by 3 bases and J by 7 bases, leaving 13 bases between them. CDR1 and CDR2 (germline): MDHEN, SYDVKM. This CDR3 region has 15 residues.

The chain employs TRBV7-6 and TRBJ2-7; perhaps TRBD2 as D (6 bases). Looked up from germline, CDR1 is SGHVS and CDR2 is FNYEAQ. The CDR3 loop spans 15 amino acids. The V gene lost 1 base and the J gene lost 4 bases, with 14 bases spanning the gap. CDR3 amino acids: CASSLGGGVGYEQYF. CDR3 DNA sequence: TGTGCCAGCAGCTTAGGTGGAGGGGTTGGGTACGAGCAGTACTTC.

The table lists this clone with a few counts. The chain employs TRBV5-1 and TRBJ2-5; tentative D call: TRBD1 (8 bases). Germline CDR1 and CDR2: SGHRS and YFSETQ. The CDR3 is made up of 16 amino acids. Trimming pared 4 bases from V and 4 bases from J, leaving 20 bases between. Here the CDR3 DNA reads TGCGCCAGCAGCACCGGACAGGGAGGGTTCGGAGAGACCCAGTACTTC. This gives the protein CASSTGQGGFGETQYF.

The chain is built from TRBV5-1 and TRBJ1-4; D is undetermined. V dropped 3 bases and J dropped 8 bases, with 11 bases sitting between them. CDR3 size: 13 residues. Per germline, CDR1 SGHRS and CDR2 YFSETQ. CDR3 DNA: TGCGCCAGCAGCTGGGGAGGAAACGAAAAACTGTTTTTT. Encoded protein: CASSWGGNEKLFF. The full variable domain, its missing parts supplied by reference TRBV5-1 and TRBJ1-4, is KAGVTQTPRYLIKTRGQQVTLSCSPISGHRSVSWYQQTPGQGLQFLFEYFSETQRNKGNFPGRFSGRQFSNSRSEMNVSTLELGDSALYLCASSWGGNEKLFFGSGTQLSVL.

The chain joins TRBV10-3 to TRBJ2-2; 7 bases line up with TRBD1. This CDR3 spans 17 amino acids. Germline-derived CDR1 and CDR2 are ENHRY and SYGVKD. The V gene end was trimmed by 6 bases and the J gene end by 1 base; junction bases not matched to a gene: 11. The CDR3 sequence is CAISTGQIPMNTGELFF. CDR3 DNA sequence: TGTGCCATCAGCACGGGACAGATCCCCATGAACACCGGGGAGCTGTTTTTT.

This clone is labeled medium-sized. CDR3 bases: TGTGCCAGCAGTTTATTGAGGCTAGCAACGTACGAGCAGTACTTC. Translated: CASSLLRLATYEQYF. The gene calls are TRBV28 and TRBJ2-7; D perhaps matches TRBD2 (5 bases). Trimming pared 1 base from V and 4 bases from J, leaving 14 bases between. In germline, CDR1 is MDHEN, CDR2 SYDVKM. The CDR3 sequence is 15 residues long.

The gene calls are TRBV7-9 and TRBJ2-1; D perhaps matches TRBD2 (6 bases). Trimming left V 5 bases short and J 9 bases short, with 14 bases between. This CDR3 is 13 amino acids long. Germline loops: CDR1 SEHNR, CDR2 FQNEAQ (reference sequence). This CDR3 reads CASSSGLQSEQFF. The CDR3 DNA follows: TGTGCCAGCAGCAGCGGACTACAGTCTGAGCAGTTCTTC.

The rearrangement joins TRBV7-9 to TRBJ1-1, with TRBD1 matching over 7 bases. V dropped 5 bases and J dropped 2; count of bases not matched to a gene: 5. From germline, CDR1 is SEHNR and CDR2 FQNEAQ (reference sequence). This CDR3 spans 14 amino acids. The DNA of the CDR3 is TGTGCCAGCAGCGTGGGACAGATCAACACTGAAGCTTTCTTT. Amino acids: CASSVGQINTEAFF.

Sample share makes this clone large. V gene TRBV13 combines with J gene TRBJ2-5; TRBD2 is a possible D gene (6 bases). From germline, CDR1 is PRHDT and CDR2 FYEKMQ (reference sequence). V shed 2 bases and J shed 5 bases, with 9 bases lying between them. The length of the CDR3 is 13 residues. The CDR3, as DNA: TGTGCCAGCAGCTTACTAGGGAGGGAGACCCAGTACTTC. It codes for CASSLLGRETQYF.

By share of the sample, this clone is medium-sized. This CDR3 reads CASSLRGVSYEQYF. CDR3 nucleotides: TGTGCCAGCAGCCTCAGGGGAGTCTCCTACGAGCAGTACTTC. The chain joins TRBV13 to TRBJ2-7, with TRBD1 as a possible D gene (6 bases). The CDR3 contains 14 residues. In germline, CDR1 is PRHDT, CDR2 FYEKMQ (reference sequence). V gave up 5 bases and J gave up 0 bases, with 11 bases separating them.

This clone was seen a few times. This chain joins TRBV5-1 and TRBJ2-5, with TRBD1 matching over 11 bases. The ends lost 4 bases at V and 6 bases at J; junction bases unmatched: 11. The CDR3 totals 16 residues. The germline V gene encodes CDR1 SGHRS and CDR2 YFSETQ. CDR3 coding DNA: TGCGCCAGCAGCACCTCCGGGACAGGGGGGGGCAAGACCCAGTACTTC. Translating gives CASSTSGTGGGKTQYF.

The chain combines TRBV9 with TRBJ2-1; 9 positions match TRBD2. Germline-derived CDR1 and CDR2 are SGDLS and YYNGEE. This CDR3 contains 17 residues. V lost 0 bases, J lost 2 bases, and 6 bases stayed unmatched. The CDR3 DNA is TGTGCCAGCAGCGTAGAAAGCGGGGGGTCCGCCTACAATGAGCAGTTCTTC. This codes for CASSVESGGSAYNEQFF.

The chain employs TRBV30 and TRBJ2-7; possible D gene TRBD1, 6 bases. V lost 0 bases and J 0 bases, leaving 18 bases between the germline ends. Germline values: CDR1 GTSNPN, CDR2 SVGIG (reference sequence). The CDR3 is made up of 17 amino acids. The DNA for the CDR3 is TGTGCCTGGAGTGTACAGTCGACAGGCTCATTCTCCTACGAGCAGTACTTC. It codes for CAWSVQSTGSFSYEQYF.

DNA of the CDR3: TGCAGCGTTGCAGGGGAAGAGAGCTATGGCTACACCTTC. Its protein is CSVAGEESYGYTF. J is TRBJ1-2 and V is TRBV29-1; maybe TRBD1 (6 bases). Trimming stripped 4 bases from V and 4 bases from J, with 13 bases between. Germline CDR1 reads SQVTM; CDR2 reads ANQGSEA. CDR3 length: 13 residues.

The V call is TRBV28, the J call TRBJ1-1; 7 bases align to TRBD1. The CDR3 extends over 15 amino acids. Germline-derived CDR1 and CDR2 are MDHEN and SYDVKM. Trimming removed 6 bases from V and 1 base from J; junction bases left unmatched: 8. CDR3: CASSVQGIGNTEAFF. CDR3 DNA: TGTGCCAGCAGCGTACAGGGGATCGGGAACACTGAAGCTTTCTTT.

CDR3 DNA: TGTGCCACCAGCGGACCGGGACTCAGGGATACGCAGTATTTT. Its translation: CATSGPGLRDTQYF. J is TRBJ2-3 and V is TRBV15, with D tentatively TRBD2 (6 bases). CDR3 size: 14 residues. CDR1 and CDR2 (germline): LNHNV, YYDKDF (reference sequence). With 5 bases removed from V and 6 bases from J, the gap between germline ends came to 15 bases. Complete variable domain (other parts from reference TRBV15 and TRBJ2-3): DAMVIQNPRYQVTQFGKPVTLSCSQTLNHNVMYWYQQKSSQAPKLLFHYYDKDFNNEADTPDNFQSRRPNTSFCFLDIRSPGLGDTAMYLCATSGPGLRDTQYFGPGTRLTVL.

V is TRBV28 and J is TRBJ2-1, with D perhaps matching TRBD1 (5 bases). Between the trimmed V and J ends, which lost 3 bases and 2 bases, there was a span of 14 bases. Germline CDR1 and CDR2: MDHEN and SYDVKM. This CDR3 has 16 amino acids. CDR3 sequence reads: CASSFLQGMAYNEQFF. The CDR3 coding sequence is TGTGCCAGCAGTTTCCTTCAGGGTATGGCCTACAATGAGCAGTTCTTC.

J is TRBJ2-3 and V is TRBV11-2, with D possibly matching TRBD1 (5 bases). V was cut by 4 bases and J by 2 bases, with 7 bases left in between. CDR3 length equals 13 residues. The germline V gene encodes CDR1 SGHAT and CDR2 FQNNGV. CDR3 residues: CASSSDTTDTQYF. The DNA for the CDR3 is TGTGCCAGCAGCTCGGACACCACAGATACGCAGTATTTT.